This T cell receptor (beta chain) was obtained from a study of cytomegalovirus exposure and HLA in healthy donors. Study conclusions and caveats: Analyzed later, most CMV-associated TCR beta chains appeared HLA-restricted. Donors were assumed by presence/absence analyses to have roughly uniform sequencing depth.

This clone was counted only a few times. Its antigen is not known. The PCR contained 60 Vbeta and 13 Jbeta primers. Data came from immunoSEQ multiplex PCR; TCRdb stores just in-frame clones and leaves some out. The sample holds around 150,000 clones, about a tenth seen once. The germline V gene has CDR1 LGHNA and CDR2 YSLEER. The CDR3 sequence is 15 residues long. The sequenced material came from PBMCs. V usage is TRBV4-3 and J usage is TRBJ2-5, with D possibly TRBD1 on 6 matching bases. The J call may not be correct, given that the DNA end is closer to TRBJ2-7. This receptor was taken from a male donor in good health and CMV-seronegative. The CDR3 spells CASSQARQGIREQYF. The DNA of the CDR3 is TGCGCCAGCAGCCAAGCCAGGCAGGGGATCCGCGAGCAGTACTTC.